Listed here are 21 T cell receptor beta chains from one sample, sequenced in a study of shared clonotypes between healthy human individuals. Data came from immunoSEQ multiplex PCR; TCRdb stores just in-frame clones and leaves some out. This repertoire shows over 300,000 clones, around 87% found once; its top ten account for under 20%. The sample consisted of memory CD8+ T cells sorted from blood. The subset here: CD45RO+ cells pooled with CCR7-negative TemRA cells. The receptors were gathered from a man younger than 35 in good health.

For the CDR3, the DNA is TGTGCCAGCAGCTTCGCCGGGACAGGGCCCGGGGAGCTGTTTTTT. Amino acids: CASSFAGTGPGELFF. The chain links TRBV13 to TRBJ2-2, with 9 bases lining up with TRBD1. Germline V CDR1 and CDR2: PRHDT, FYEKMQ (reference sequence). The CDR3 extends over 15 amino acids. Losses at the gene ends were 3 bases for V and 6 bases for J; bases not matched to a gene: 5.

J is TRBJ2-1 and V is TRBV10-3, with TRBD1 as a possible D gene (6 bases). The V and J ends lost 4 bases and 7 bases respectively, with 20 bases between them. This CDR3 spans 16 amino acids. Per germline, CDR1 ENHRY and CDR2 SYGVKD. The CDR3: CAISGFRAPRGNEQFF. The CDR3 nucleotides read TGTGCCATCAGTGGATTTCGGGCACCAAGGGGGAATGAGCAGTTCTTC.

In its sample, this clone was seen once. This sequence joins TRBV4-1 and TRBJ2-7; D gene ambiguous. The CDR3 covers 14 residues. Trimming left V 4 bases short and J 5 bases short, with 15 bases between. CDR1 and CDR2 from the germline V gene are MGHRA and YSYEKL. CDR3 sequence (DNA): TGCGCCAGCAGCCCCCAGCCAGGCGTGGACGAGCAGTACTTC. This sequence encodes CASSPQPGVDEQYF.

The V and J genes are TRBV25-1 and TRBJ2-3; a possible D gene is TRBD1 (5 bases). CDR3 size: 15 residues. Germline CDR1 reads MGHDK; CDR2 reads SYGVNS. Trimming pared 4 bases from V and 1 base from J, leaving 12 bases between. CDR3 residues: CASSGWGDGTDTQYF. The CDR3 DNA sequence: TGTGCCAGCAGTGGTTGGGGCGATGGCACAGATACGCAGTATTTT. The complete variable domain, with remaining parts taken from reference TRBV25-1 and TRBJ2-3, reads EADIYQTPRYLVIGTGKKITLECSQTMGHDKMYWYQQDPGMELHLIHYSYGVNSTEKGDLSSESTVSRIRTEHFPLTLESARPSHTSQYLCASSGWGDGTDTQYFGPGTRLTVL.

This CDR3 reads CASSSEGQPRGEETQYF. Written as DNA, the CDR3 is TGTGCCAGCAGTTCTGAGGGACAGCCCCGAGGGGAAGAGACCCAGTACTTC. V is TRBV2 and J is TRBJ2-5, with 7 positions matching TRBD1. The CDR3 consists of 17 residues. The J segment lost 3 bases and the V segment lost 5 bases, leaving 15 bases of the junction unmatched. CDR1 and CDR2 from the germline V gene are SNHLY and FYNNEI.

This chain uses TRBV6-6 with TRBJ2-3; a weak D match, TRBD2 (6 bases). The CDR3 contains 14 residues. Deletions cut 8 bases from V and 4 bases from J, with 16 bases between. Germline values: CDR1 MNHNY, CDR2 SVGAGI (reference sequence). This CDR3 reads CASSSAGSPDTQYF. The CDR3 DNA is TGTGCCAGCTCCTCGGCGGGATCACCAGATACGCAGTATTTT.

The rearrangement links TRBV2 to TRBJ2-7; 7 bases agree with TRBD1. Germline assignment: CDR1 SNHLY and CDR2 FYNNEI. Trimming cost V 2 bases and J 2 bases; bases outside gene matches: 3. The CDR3 totals 14 residues. The DNA of the CDR3 is TGTGCCAGCAGTGAACAGGGGGTCCCCTACGAGCAGTACTTC. It specifies CASSEQGVPYEQYF.

The rearrangement uses TRBV2 and TRBJ2-5; 9 bases align to TRBD1. Germline lookup yields CDR1 SNHLY and CDR2 FYNNEI. The V and J ends lost 5 bases and 5 bases, in that order; junction bases with no gene match: 12. This CDR3 is 16 amino acids long. The CDR3 DNA follows: TGTGCCAGCAGTCGGCCGGGACAGGGAGGACAGGAGACCCAGTACTTC. Residues: CASSRPGQGGQETQYF.

The chain links TRBV11-2 to TRBJ2-7; TRBD2 agrees at 8 bases. Losses at the gene ends were 0 bases for V and 5 bases for J; bases not matched to a gene: 12. The CDR3 loop spans 17 amino acids. Germline loops: CDR1 SGHAT, CDR2 FQNNGV. The CDR3 region is CASSLDPTGGAENEQYF. CDR3 nucleotide sequence: TGTGCCAGCAGCTTAGACCCTACGGGGGGGGCTGAAAACGAGCAGTACTTC.

This clone came up once. The chain couples TRBV13 to TRBJ2-4; D tentatively reads TRBD1 or TRBD2 (5 bases each). Germline assignment: CDR1 PRHDT and CDR2 FYEKMQ (reference sequence). V was cut by 5 bases and J by 3 bases, with 23 bases left in between. The CDR3 is 18 amino acids. CDR3 bases: TGTGCCAGCAGCACCTTTTTCCGGGACCCCGACGGCAAAAACATTCAGTACTTC. It yields the protein CASSTFFRDPDGKNIQYF.

The CDR3 sequence: CASSSAAGGYEQFF. The CDR3 coding sequence is TGTGCCAGCAGCTCAGCGGCAGGGGGATACGAGCAGTTCTTC. The chain links TRBV9 to TRBJ2-1; 7 nucleotides agree with TRBD1. The germline V gene encodes CDR1 SGDLS and CDR2 YYNGEE. V shed 4 bases and J 10 bases; nucleotides not matched to a gene: 11. This CDR3 spans 14 amino acids.

Concerning this clone itself: This sample includes further DNA sequences coding for the same CDR3. This sequence joins TRBV12-5 and TRBJ2-7; D remains ambiguous. This CDR3 has 12 amino acids. The V gene lost 0 bases and the J gene lost 3 bases, with 3 bases spanning the gap. The germline V gene encodes CDR1 LGHNT and CDR2 FRNRAP. The CDR3, as DNA: TGTGCTAGTGGTTTGGTCGTCTACGAGCAGTACTTC. It encodes CASGLVVYEQYF. Drawing the rest from reference TRBV12-5 and TRBJ2-7, the complete variable domain is DARVTQTPRHKVTEMGQEVTMRCQPILGHNTVFWYRQTMMQGLELLAYFRNRAPLDDSGMPKDRFSAEMPDATLATLKIQPSEPRDSAVYFCASGLVVYEQYFGPGTRLTVT.

The chain recombines TRBV11-2 with TRBJ1-3; no firm D call. The CDR3 sequence is 12 residues long. Germline CDR1 and CDR2: SGHAT and FQNNGV. V lost 7 bases, J lost 8 bases, and 12 bases lay in between. The CDR3 DNA reads TGTGCCAGCACCCTGAGGACCGACACCATATATTTT. This codes for CASTLRTDTIYF. The full variable domain, with the rest looked up from reference TRBV11-2 and TRBJ1-3, is EAGVAQSPRYKIIEKRQSVAFWCNPISGHATLYWYQQILGQGPKLLIQFQNNGVVDDSQLPKDRFSAERLKGVDSTLKIQPAKLEDSAVYLCASTLRTDTIYFGEGSWLTVV.

This chain uses TRBV30 with TRBJ2-7, with D hard to call. V lost 4 bases and J 2 bases, leaving 9 bases between the germline ends. The CDR3 contains 12 residues. Per the germline V gene, CDR1 is GTSNPN and CDR2 is SVGIG (reference sequence). As DNA, the CDR3 is TGTGCCTGGATTCACAGCCCCTACGAGCAGTACTTC. This encodes CAWIHSPYEQYF.

This clone has just one count. The CDR3 here is CAISRDRGSNQPQHF. The CDR3 coding sequence is TGTGCCATCAGTCGGGACAGGGGAAGCAATCAGCCCCAGCATTTT. This chain connects TRBV10-3 to TRBJ1-5; TRBD1 matches 10 bases. CDR3 size: 15 residues. Unmatched junction bases numbered 2, after V lost 5 bases and J lost 1 base. CDR1 ENHRY and CDR2 SYGVKD come from the germline V gene.

This chain links TRBV6-5 with TRBJ2-1; D unclear. Trimming removed 6 bases at V and 5 bases at J, with 17 bases between. This CDR3 is 15 amino acids long. Germline lookup yields CDR1 MNHEY and CDR2 SVGAGI. The CDR3 is CASSPRTGRDNEQFF. The CDR3 nucleotides are TGTGCCAGCAGCCCCCGGACGGGTCGGGACAATGAGCAGTTCTTC.

The chain has TRBV19 and TRBJ1-5; D is uncertain. Germline V CDR1 and CDR2: LNHDA, SQIVND (reference sequence). The CDR3 is made up of 16 amino acids. The V gene lost 5 bases and the J gene lost 0 bases, with 14 bases spanning the gap. The CDR3 spells CASSEFRYYSNQPQHF. The DNA of the CDR3 is TGTGCCAGTAGTGAGTTCCGTTATTATAGCAATCAGCCCCAGCATTTT.

The chain uses TRBV2 and TRBJ1-1, with a possible D match to TRBD1 (6 bases). V was shortened by 6 bases and J by 0 bases, with 17 bases between the two germline ends. This CDR3 has 16 amino acids. Germline V CDR1 and CDR2: SNHLY, FYNNEI. CDR3 sequence reads: CASRETGLLMNTEAFF. CDR3 nucleotides: TGTGCCAGCAGGGAGACAGGACTTTTAATGAACACTGAAGCTTTCTTT.

The chain recombines TRBV28 with TRBJ2-7, with TRBD1 identical over 10 bases. The V segment lost 6 bases and the J segment 6 bases; nucleotides outside the gene matches: 5. Germline V gives CDR1 MDHEN, CDR2 SYDVKM. This CDR3 has 13 amino acids. The CDR3 DNA follows: TGTGCCAGCAGGTCCCGGGACAGGGGCGAGCAGTACTTC. Translating gives CASRSRDRGEQYF.

The J gene is TRBJ1-3, the V gene TRBV2; D gene ambiguous. V was trimmed by 2 bases and J by 0 bases, leaving 8 bases between them. Germline CDR1 is SNHLY and CDR2 is FYNNEI. CDR3 length: 15 amino acids. The CDR3 loop is CASSESPSSGNTIYF. In DNA form, the CDR3 reads TGTGCCAGCAGTGAATCTCCCTCCTCTGGAAACACCATATATTTT.

The genes are TRBV13 and TRBJ2-7; D perhaps matches TRBD1 (5 bases). The CDR3 covers 13 residues. The V and J ends lost 5 bases and 2 bases respectively, with 10 bases between them. Per germline, CDR1 PRHDT and CDR2 FYEKMQ (reference sequence). CDR3 DNA sequence: TGTGCCAGCAGCCCCGCAGGGCCCTACGAGCAGTACTTC. Protein: CASSPAGPYEQYF.